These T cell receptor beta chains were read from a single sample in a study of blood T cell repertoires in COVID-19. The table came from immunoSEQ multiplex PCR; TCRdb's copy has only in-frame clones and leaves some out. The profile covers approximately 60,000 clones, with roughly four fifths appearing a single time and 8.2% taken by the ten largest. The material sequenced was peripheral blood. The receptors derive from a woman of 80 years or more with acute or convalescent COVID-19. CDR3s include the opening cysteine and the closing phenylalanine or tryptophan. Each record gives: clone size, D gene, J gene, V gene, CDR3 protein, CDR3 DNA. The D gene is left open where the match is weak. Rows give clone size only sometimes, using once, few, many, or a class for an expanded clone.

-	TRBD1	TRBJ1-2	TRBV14	CASSQRQGANYGYTF	TGTGCCAGCAGCCAACGACAGGGGGCTAACTATGGCTACACCTTC
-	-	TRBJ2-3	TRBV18	CASSPRTATDTQYF	TGTGCCAGCTCACCCCGGACTGCCACAGATACGCAGTATTTT
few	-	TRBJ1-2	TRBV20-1	CSASSGSGYTF	TGCAGTGCATCATCCGGGTCTGGCTACACCTTC
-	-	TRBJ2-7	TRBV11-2	CASSYRTALYGQYF	TGTGCCAGCAGCTATAGGACAGCCCTCTACGGGCAGTACTTC
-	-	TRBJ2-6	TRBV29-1	CSVLSIKDSGANVLTF	TGCAGCGTTCTATCAATAAAAGACTCTGGGGCCAACGTCCTGACTTTC
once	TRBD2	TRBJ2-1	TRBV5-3	CARSLAVATSLTPVKFF	TGTGCCAGAAGCTTGGCCGTTGCGACTAGCCTAACCCCGGTGAAGTTCTTC
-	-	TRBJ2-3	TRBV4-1	CASSQEELTDTQYF	TGCGCCAGCAGCCAAGAAGAACTCACAGATACGCAGTATTTT
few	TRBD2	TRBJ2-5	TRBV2	CASRSGGKGTQYF	TGTGCCAGCAGATCGGGAGGGAAAGGGACCCAGTACTTC
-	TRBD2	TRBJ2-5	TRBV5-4	CASSQGVSGVQETQYF	TGTGCCAGCAGCCAGGGTGTGAGCGGGGTCCAAGAGACCCAGTACTTC
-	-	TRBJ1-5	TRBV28	CASSATVYSNQPQHF	TGTGCCAGCAGTGCGACAGTTTATAGCAATCAGCCCCAGCATTTT
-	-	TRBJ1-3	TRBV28	CASIPHTVSGNTIYF	TGTGCCAGCATCCCACACACAGTCTCTGGAAACACCATATATTTT
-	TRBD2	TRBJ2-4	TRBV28	CASSLWGLAGGHLAKNIQYF	TGTGCCAGCAGTTTATGGGGGCTAGCGGGGGGTCACTTAGCCAAAAACATTCAGTACTTC
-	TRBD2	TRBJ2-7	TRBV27	CASCDSGREEQYF	TGTGCCAGCTGTGATAGCGGGAGGGAAGAGCAGTACTTC
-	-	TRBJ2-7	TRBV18	CASSTRGPPSYEQYF	TGTGCCAGCTCAACCAGGGGTCCCCCCTCCTACGAGCAGTACTTC
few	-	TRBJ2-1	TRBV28	CASSSRAEQFF	TGTGCCAGCAGTTCGCGGGCCGAGCAGTTCTTC
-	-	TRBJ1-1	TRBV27	CASSLTRLNTEAFF	TGTGCCAGCAGTTTAACGAGGTTGAACACTGAAGCTTTCTTT
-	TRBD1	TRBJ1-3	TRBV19	CASSTTGGNTIYF	TGTGCCAGTAGTACGACAGGGGGAAACACCATATATTTT
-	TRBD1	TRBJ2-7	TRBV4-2	CASSHHRDSNTYEQYF	TGTGCCAGCAGCCATCACCGGGACAGTAATACCTACGAGCAGTACTTC
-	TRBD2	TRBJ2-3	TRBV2	CASSGLAGGLGTDTQYF	TGTGCCAGCAGTGGACTAGCGGGGGGGCTTGGCACAGATACGCAGTATTTT
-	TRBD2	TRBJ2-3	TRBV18	CASSPPSGGHTDTQYF	TGTGCCAGCTCACCACCGTCGGGGGGGCACACAGATACGCAGTATTTT
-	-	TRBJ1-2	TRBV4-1	CASSQDSREPSLANYGYTF	TGCGCCAGCAGCCAAGATTCCAGGGAACCTTCCCTAGCTAACTATGGCTACACCTTC
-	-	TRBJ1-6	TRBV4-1	CASSQVINSPLHF	TGCGCCAGCAGCCAAGTTATCAATTCACCCCTCCACTTT
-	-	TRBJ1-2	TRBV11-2	CASSLGRQDYYGYTF	TGTGCCAGCAGCTTAGGGCGGCAGGACTACTATGGCTACACCTTC
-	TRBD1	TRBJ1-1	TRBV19	CASSIFGQEAREAFF	TGTGCCAGTAGTATTTTTGGACAGGAAGCTAGGGAAGCTTTCTTT
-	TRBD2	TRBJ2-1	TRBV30	CAWSVREASSYNEQFF	TGTGCCTGGAGTGTACGGGAGGCCAGCTCCTACAATGAGCAGTTCTTC
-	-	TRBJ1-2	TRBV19	CASSMAGGYTF	TGTGCCAGTAGTATGGCGGGGGGCTACACCTTC
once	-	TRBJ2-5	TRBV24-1	CATSDLRGLVQYF	TGTGCCACCAGTGATTTGCGCGGGCTCGTTCAGTACTTC
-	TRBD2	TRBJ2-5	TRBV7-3	CASSLTPLAGKETQYF	TGTGCCAGCAGCTTAACGCCGCTAGCGGGTAAAGAGACCCAGTACTTC
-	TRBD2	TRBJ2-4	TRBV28	CASSLGLAAAGGNIQYF	TGTGCCAGCAGTTTAGGTCTAGCGGCAGCCGGAGGCAACATTCAGTACTTC
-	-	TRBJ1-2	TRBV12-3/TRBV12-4	CASSLQGRRGYTF	TGTGCCAGCAGTTTACAGGGGCGACGGGGCTACACCTTC
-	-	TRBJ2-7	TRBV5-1	CASTPRGGGLYEQYF	TGCGCCAGCACGCCCCGTGGGGGGGGCTTATACGAGCAGTACTTC
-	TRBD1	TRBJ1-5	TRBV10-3	CAISGDRGSNQPQHF	TGTGCCATCAGTGGCGACAGGGGGAGCAATCAGCCCCAGCATTTT
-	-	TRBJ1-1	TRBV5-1	CASSRGQGNTEAFF	TGCGCCAGCAGCCGTGGTCAGGGCAACACTGAAGCTTTCTTT
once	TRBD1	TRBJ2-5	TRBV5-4	CASSPRDRVVQTQYF	TGTGCCAGCAGCCCCCGGGACAGGGTTGTGCAGACCCAGTACTTC
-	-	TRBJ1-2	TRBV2	CASSERSTGTYGYTF	TGTGCCAGCAGTGAAAGGAGTACCGGGACTTATGGCTACACCTTC
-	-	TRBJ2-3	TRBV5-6	CASSFGGQTDTQYF	TGTGCCAGCAGCTTTGGTGGCCAGACAGATACGCAGTATTTT
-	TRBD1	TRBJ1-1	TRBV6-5	CASTPDRGNTEAFF	TGTGCCAGCACCCCCGACAGGGGGAACACTGAAGCTTTCTTT
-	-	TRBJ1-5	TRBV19	CASSIAASGAGGNQPQHF	TGTGCCAGTAGTATAGCTGCGTCAGGGGCCGGGGGCAATCAGCCCCAGCATTTT
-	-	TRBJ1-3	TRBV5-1	CASSLAVSGNTIYF	TGCGCCAGCAGCTTGGCAGTCTCTGGAAACACCATATATTTT
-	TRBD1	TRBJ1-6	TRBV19	CASSTGQGRSPLHF	TGTGCCAGTAGCACGGGACAGGGGCGGTCACCCCTCCACTTT
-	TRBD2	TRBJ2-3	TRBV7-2	CASIGGGHPTDTQYF	TGTGCCAGCATCGGGGGGGGGCACCCCACAGATACGCAGTATTTT
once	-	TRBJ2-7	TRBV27	CATGLGSYEQYF	TGTGCCACCGGACTTGGGTCTTACGAGCAGTACTTC
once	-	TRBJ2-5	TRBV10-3	CAISGGGTQYF	TGTGCCATCAGTGGAGGGGGGACCCAGTACTTC
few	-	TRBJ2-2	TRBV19	CASSITGTNTGELFF	TGTGCCAGTAGTATAACAGGGACGAACACCGGGGAGCTGTTTTTT